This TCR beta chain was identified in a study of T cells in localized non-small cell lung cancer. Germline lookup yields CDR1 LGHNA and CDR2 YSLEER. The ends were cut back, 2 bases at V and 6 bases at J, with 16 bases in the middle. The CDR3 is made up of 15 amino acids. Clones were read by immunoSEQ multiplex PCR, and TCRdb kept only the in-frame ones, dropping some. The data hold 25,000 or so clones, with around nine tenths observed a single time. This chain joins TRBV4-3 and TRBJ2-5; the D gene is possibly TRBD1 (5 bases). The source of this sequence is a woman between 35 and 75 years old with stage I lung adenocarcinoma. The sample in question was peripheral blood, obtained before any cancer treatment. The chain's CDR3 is CASSQSIVGVQTQYF. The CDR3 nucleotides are TGCGCCAGCAGCCAAAGTATTGTAGGGGTACAGACCCAGTACTTC.